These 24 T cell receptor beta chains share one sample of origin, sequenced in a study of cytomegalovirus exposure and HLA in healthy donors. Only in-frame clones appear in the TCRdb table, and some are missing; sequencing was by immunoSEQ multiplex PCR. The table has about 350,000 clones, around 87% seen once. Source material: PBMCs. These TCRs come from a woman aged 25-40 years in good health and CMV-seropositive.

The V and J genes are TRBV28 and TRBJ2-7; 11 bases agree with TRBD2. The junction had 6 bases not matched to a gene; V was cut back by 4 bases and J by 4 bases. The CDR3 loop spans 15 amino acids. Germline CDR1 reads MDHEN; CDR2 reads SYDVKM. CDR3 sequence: CASSSGTSGLYEQYF. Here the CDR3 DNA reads TGTGCCAGCAGTTCGGGGACTAGCGGACTTTACGAGCAGTACTTC.

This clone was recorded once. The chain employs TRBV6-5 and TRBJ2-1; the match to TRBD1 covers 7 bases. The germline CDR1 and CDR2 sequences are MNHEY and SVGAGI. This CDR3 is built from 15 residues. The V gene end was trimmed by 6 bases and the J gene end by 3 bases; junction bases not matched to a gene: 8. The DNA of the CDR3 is TGTGCCAGCAGCCGACAGGGCGGTGGCTACAATGAGCAGTTCTTC. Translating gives CASSRQGGGYNEQFF.

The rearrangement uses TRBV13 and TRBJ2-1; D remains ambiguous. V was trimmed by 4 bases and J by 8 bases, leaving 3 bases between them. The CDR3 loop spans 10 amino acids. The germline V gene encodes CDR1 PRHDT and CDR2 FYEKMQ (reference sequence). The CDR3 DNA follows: TGTGCCAGCAGCTCGGATGAGCAGTTCTTC. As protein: CASSSDEQFF.

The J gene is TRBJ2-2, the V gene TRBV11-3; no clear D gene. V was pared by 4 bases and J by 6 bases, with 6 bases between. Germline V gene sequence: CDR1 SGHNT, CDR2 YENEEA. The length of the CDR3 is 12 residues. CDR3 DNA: TGTGCCAGCAGCTCTACCCCCGGGGAGCTGTTTTTT. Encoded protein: CASSSTPGELFF.

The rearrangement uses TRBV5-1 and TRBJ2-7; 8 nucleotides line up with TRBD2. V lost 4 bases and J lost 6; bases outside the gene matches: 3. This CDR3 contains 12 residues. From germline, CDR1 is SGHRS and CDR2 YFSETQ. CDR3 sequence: CASSLAGGEQYF. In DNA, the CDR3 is TGCGCCAGCAGCCTCGCGGGGGGCGAGCAGTACTTC.

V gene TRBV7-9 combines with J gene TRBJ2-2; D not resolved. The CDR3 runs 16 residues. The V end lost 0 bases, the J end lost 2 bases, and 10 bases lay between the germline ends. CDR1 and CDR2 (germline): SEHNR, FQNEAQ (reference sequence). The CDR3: CASSLALSLNTGELFF. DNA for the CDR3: TGTGCCAGCAGCTTAGCGCTAAGCCTAAACACCGGGGAGCTGTTTTTT.

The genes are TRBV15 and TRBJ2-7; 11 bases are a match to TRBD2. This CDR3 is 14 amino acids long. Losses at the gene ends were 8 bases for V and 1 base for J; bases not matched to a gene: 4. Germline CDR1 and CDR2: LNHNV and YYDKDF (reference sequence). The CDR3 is CATGSGGVSYEQYF. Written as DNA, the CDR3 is TGTGCCACCGGTAGCGGGGGGGTTTCCTACGAGCAGTACTTC.

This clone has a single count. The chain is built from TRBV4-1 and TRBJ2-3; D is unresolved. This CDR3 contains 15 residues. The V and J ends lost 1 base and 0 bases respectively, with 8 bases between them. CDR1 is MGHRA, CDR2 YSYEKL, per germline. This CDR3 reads CASSQVGSSTDTQYF. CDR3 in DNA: TGCGCCAGCAGCCAAGTGGGTTCTAGCACAGATACGCAGTATTTT.

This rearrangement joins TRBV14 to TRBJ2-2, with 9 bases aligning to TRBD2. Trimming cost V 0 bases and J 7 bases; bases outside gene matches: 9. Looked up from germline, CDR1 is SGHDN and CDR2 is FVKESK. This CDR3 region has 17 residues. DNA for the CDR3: TGTGCCAGCAGCCAAGATCAATCTAGCGGGGTTGTCGGGGAGCTGTTTTTT. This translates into CASSQDQSSGVVGELFF.

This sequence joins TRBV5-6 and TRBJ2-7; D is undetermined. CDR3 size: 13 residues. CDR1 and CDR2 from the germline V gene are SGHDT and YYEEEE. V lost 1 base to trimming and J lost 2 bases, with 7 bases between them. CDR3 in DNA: TGTGCCAGCAGCTTGCTAGGTCCCTACGAGCAGTACTTC. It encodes CASSLLGPYEQYF.

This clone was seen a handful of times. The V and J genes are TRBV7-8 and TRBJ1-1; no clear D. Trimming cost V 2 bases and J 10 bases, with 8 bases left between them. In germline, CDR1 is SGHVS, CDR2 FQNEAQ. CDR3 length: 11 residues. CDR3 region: CASSLTDLAFF. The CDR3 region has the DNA TGTGCCAGCAGCTTAACAGATTTAGCTTTCTTT.

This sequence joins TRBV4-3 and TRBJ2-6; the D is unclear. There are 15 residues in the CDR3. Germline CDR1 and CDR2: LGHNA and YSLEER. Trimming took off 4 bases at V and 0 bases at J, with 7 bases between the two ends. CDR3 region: CASSPGTSGANVLTF. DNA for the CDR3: TGCGCCAGCAGCCCGGGCACCTCTGGGGCCAACGTCCTGACTTTC.

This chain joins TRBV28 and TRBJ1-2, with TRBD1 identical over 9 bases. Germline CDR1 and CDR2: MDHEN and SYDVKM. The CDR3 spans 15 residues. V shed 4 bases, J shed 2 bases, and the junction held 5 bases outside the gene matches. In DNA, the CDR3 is TGTGCCAGCAGTTCCCCGGGGACAGGGAACTATGGCTACACCTTC. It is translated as CASSSPGTGNYGYTF.

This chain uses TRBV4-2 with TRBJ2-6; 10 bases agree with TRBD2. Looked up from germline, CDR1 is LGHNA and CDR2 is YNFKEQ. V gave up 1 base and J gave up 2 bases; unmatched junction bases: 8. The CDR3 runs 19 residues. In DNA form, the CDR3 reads TGTGCCAGCAGCCAAGGGGCTAGCGGGGGCCTTACTGGGGCCAACGTCCTGACTTTC. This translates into CASSQGASGGLTGANVLTF.

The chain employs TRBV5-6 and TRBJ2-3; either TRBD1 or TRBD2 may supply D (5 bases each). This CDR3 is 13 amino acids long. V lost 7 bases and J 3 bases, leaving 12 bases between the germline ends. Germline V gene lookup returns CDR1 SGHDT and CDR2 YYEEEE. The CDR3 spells CASHAGTTDTQYF. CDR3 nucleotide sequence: TGTGCCAGCCACGCAGGGACGACAGATACGCAGTATTTT. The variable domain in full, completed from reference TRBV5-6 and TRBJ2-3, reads DAGVTQSPTHLIKTRGQQVTLRCSPKSGHDTVSWYQQALGQGPQFIFQYYEEEERQRGNFPDRFSGHQFPNYSSELNVNALLLGDSALYLCASHAGTTDTQYFGPGTRLTVL.

As DNA, the CDR3 is TGTGCCAGCAGAGCGGAGGCGGGAGCGGGGGAGCAGTACTTC. Translating gives CASRAEAGAGEQYF. V gene TRBV7-3 combines with J gene TRBJ2-7; the match to TRBD2 covers 7 bases. From germline, CDR1 is SGHTA and CDR2 FQGTGA. V dropped 6 bases and J dropped 7; count of bases not matched to a gene: 12. This CDR3 spans 14 amino acids.

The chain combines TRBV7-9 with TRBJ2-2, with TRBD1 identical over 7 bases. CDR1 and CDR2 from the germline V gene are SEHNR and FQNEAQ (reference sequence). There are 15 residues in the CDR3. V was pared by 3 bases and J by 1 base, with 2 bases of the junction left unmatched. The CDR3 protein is CASSFHRGNTGELFF. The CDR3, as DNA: TGTGCCAGCAGCTTCCACAGGGGGAACACCGGGGAGCTGTTTTTT.

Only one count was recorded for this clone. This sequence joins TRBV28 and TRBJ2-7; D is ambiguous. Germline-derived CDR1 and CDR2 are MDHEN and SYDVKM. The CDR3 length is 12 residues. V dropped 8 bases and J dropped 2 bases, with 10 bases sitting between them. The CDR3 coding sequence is TGTGCCAGCTCCTACCTTCCCTACGAGCAGTACTTC. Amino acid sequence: CASSYLPYEQYF.

The CDR3 spells CASSVSGGSYEQYF. CDR3 DNA sequence: TGTGCCAGCAGCGTTAGCGGGGGCTCCTACGAGCAGTACTTC. This chain joins TRBV9 and TRBJ2-7; 9 bases line up with TRBD2. The V gene's germline CDR1 is SGDLS and CDR2 YYNGEE. The CDR3 totals 14 residues. J lost 0 bases, V lost 2 bases, and 0 bases had no gene match.

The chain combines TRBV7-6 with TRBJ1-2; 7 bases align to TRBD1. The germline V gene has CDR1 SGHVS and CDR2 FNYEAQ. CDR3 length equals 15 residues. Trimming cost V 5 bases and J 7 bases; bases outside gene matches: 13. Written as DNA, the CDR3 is TGTGCCAGCAGCCCACTAGAACAGGGGAGAGGTGGCTACACCTTC. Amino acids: CASSPLEQGRGGYTF.

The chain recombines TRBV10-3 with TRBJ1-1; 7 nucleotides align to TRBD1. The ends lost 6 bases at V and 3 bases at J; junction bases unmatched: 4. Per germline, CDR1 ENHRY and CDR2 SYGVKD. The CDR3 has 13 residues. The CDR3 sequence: CAISPDRDTEAFF. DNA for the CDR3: TGTGCCATCAGCCCCGACAGGGACACTGAAGCTTTCTTT.

CDR3 bases: TGTGCCAGCGGATTGATCCCGATGACAGCCGAGCAGTACTTC. Its translation is CASGLIPMTAEQYF. The chain links TRBV27 to TRBJ2-7, with D possibly TRBD1 on 5 matching bases. Per germline, CDR1 MNHEY and CDR2 SMNVEV (reference sequence). The length of the CDR3 is 14 residues. V was trimmed by 8 bases and J by 6 bases, leaving 20 bases between them.

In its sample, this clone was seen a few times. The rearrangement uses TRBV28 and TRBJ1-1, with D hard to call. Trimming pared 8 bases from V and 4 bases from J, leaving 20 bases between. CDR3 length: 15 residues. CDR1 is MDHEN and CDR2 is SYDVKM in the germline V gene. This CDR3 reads CASADGLGSGTEAFF. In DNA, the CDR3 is TGTGCCAGCGCAGATGGGTTGGGTTCAGGCACTGAAGCTTTCTTT. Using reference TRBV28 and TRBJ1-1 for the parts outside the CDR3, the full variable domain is DVKVTQSSRYLVKRTGEKVFLECVQDMDHENMFWYRQDPGLGLRLIYFSYDVKMKEKGDIPEGYSVSREKKERFSLILESASTNQTSMYLCASADGLGSGTEAFFGQGTRLTVV.

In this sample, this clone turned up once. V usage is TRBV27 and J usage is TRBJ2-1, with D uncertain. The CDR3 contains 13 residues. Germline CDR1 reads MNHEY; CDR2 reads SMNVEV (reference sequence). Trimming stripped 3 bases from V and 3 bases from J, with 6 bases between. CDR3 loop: CASSFDGYNEQFF. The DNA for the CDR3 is TGTGCCAGCAGTTTTGATGGCTACAATGAGCAGTTCTTC.